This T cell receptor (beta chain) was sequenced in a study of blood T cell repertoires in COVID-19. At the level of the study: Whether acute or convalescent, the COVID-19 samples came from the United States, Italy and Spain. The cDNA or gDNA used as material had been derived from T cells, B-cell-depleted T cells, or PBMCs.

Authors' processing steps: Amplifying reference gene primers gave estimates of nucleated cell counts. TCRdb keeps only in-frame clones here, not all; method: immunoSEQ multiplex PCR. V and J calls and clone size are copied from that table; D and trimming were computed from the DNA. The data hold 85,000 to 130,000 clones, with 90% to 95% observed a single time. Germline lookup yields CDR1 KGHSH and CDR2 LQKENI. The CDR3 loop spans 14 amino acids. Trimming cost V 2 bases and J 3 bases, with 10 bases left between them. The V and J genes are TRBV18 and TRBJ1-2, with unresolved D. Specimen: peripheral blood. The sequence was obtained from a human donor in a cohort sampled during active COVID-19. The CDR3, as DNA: TGTGCCAGCTCACCAGCGCGGAGCGACTATGGCTACACCTTC. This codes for CASSPARSDYGYTF. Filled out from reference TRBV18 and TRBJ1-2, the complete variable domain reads NAGVMQNPRHLVRRRGQEARLRCSPMKGHSHVYWYRQLPEEGLKFMVYLQKENIIDESGMPKERFSAEFPKEGPSILRIQQVVRGDSAAYFCASSPARSDYGYTFGSGTRLTVV.